A selection of T cell receptor beta chains follows, all from one sample in a study of shared clonotypes between healthy human individuals. This table comes from immunoSEQ multiplex PCR, and its TCRdb copy is limited to in-frame clones, with some not included. In the table there are roughly 2.2 million clones, approximately 95% of which are singletons. The sequenced sample consisted of naive CD4+ T cells from PBMCs. Source of these receptors: a young man in good health. Some clones in this sample may be carry-over from other donors' samples. Both conserved end residues are part of each CDR3. A D gene is named only where the DNA matches it firmly.

NA	TRBJ2-5	TRBV2	CASSYHQETQYF
TRBD2	TRBJ2-1	TRBV7-8	CASSFPAGGQGEQFF
TRBD1	TRBJ1-4	TRBV4-1	CASSQEDRGYEKLFF
NA	TRBJ1-1	TRBV7-8	CASSLEGSKTPAFF
TRBD1	TRBJ2-7	TRBV19	CASSLRQGGNEQYF
NA	TRBJ1-3	TRBV11-2	CASSLDIAGNTIYF
TRBD2	TRBJ2-3	TRBV19	CASSPLGLAGADTQYF
NA	TRBJ2-1	TRBV5-6	CASGLKHNEQFF
NA	TRBJ1-2	TRBV5-8	CASSLGVLDGYTF
TRBD2	TRBJ2-3	TRBV28	CASRPPLTSGFTDTQYF
NA	TRBJ2-6	TRBV28	CASSHLGRGQGSGANVLTF
NA	TRBJ1-2	TRBV28	CASSFTGKDGYTF
TRBD1	TRBJ1-2	TRBV5-4	CASSLGTGLNYGYTF
NA	TRBJ2-2	TRBV6-5	CASSYSQQNTGELFF
TRBD1	TRBJ1-2	TRBV7-9	CASSLEGGGYTF
NA	TRBJ1-2	TRBV9	CASSSGTGGDGYTF
TRBD1	TRBJ2-3	TRBV9	CASSGQGDPGADTQYF
TRBD1	TRBJ2-7	TRBV7-2	CASSPGTGSFYEQYF
TRBD1	TRBJ2-7	TRBV27	CASSLTTGIEQYF
NA	TRBJ1-5	TRBV30	CAWTSLANQPQHF
TRBD1	TRBJ1-4	TRBV15	CATSSRTGPNEKLFF
NA	TRBJ1-1	TRBV30	CAWRVRGFNTEAFF
TRBD2	TRBJ2-7	TRBV19	CASSTLAGGPVEQYF
TRBD2	TRBJ2-7	TRBV7-2	CASRGLAGESQYF
TRBD1	TRBJ2-7	TRBV29-1	CSPTGTESSLQYF
TRBD2	TRBJ2-7	TRBV6-7	CAGVGTSGRETYEQYF
NA	TRBJ1-3	TRBV28	CASSPRRGTGSSGNTIYF
NA	TRBJ2-5	TRBV28	CASSRSPVAETQYF
TRBD2	TRBJ2-7	TRBV28	CASSSGSSVYEQYF
TRBD2	TRBJ2-7	TRBV7-8	CASSLGLAGGSYEQYF
TRBD2	TRBJ2-1	TRBV4-1	CGLRGWREVYNEQFF
NA	TRBJ2-2	TRBV11-2	CASSLDLWTANTGELFF
TRBD1	TRBJ2-7	TRBV18	CASSSDRESEQYF
NA	TRBJ1-5	TRBV6-1	CASSDPGATGQTYSNQPQHF
NA	TRBJ2-7	TRBV7-9	CASSLGVPVAEQYF
NA	TRBJ2-4	TRBV28	CATTEGAKNIQYF
NA	TRBJ1-1	TRBV11-2	CASSRMRTQEAFF